The clone carrying this T cell receptor beta chain appeared a single time. The CDR3 is 14 residues long. V was pared by 6 bases and J by 7 bases, with 6 bases of the junction left unmatched. The germline CDR1 and CDR2 sequences are MNHNS and SASEGT. This sample is drawn from a study of T cell responses to AZD1222 COVID-19 vaccine. Profiling relied on immunoSEQ multiplex PCR, and the TCRdb table lists in-frame clones only, not all of them. Of 100,000 to 150,000 clones in the sample, approximately 94% were seen once. The chain uses TRBV6-1 and TRBJ1-5; 10 bases are shared with TRBD1. The sample was peripheral blood, taken 28 days after the second AZD1222 dose. The receptor was isolated from an adult who received the AZD1222 COVID-19 vaccine. The chain's CDR3 is CASRQGQGSQPQHF. The CDR3 DNA reads as TGTGCCAGCAGACAGGGACAGGGGAGCCAGCCCCAGCATTTT.